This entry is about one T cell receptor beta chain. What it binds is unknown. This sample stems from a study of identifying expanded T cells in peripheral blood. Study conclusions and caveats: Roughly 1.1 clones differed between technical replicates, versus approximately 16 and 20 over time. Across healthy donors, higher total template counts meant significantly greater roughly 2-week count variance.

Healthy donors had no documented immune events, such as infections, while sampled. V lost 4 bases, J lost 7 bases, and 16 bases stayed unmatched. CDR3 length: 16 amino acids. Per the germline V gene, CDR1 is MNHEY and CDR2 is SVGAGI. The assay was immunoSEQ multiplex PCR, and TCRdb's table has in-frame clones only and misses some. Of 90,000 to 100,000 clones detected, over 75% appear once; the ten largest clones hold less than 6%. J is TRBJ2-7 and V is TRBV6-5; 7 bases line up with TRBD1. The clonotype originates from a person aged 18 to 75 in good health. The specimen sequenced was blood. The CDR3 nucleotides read TGTGCCAGCAGTTGGGAGAGACAGGGAAGGCGAGGGGAGCAGTACTTC. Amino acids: CASSWERQGRRGEQYF.